Detailed here is one TCR beta chain. Relative to the germline gene, one junction end is altered; a read error may explain this. Sequencing was performed with immunoSEQ multiplex PCR; in TCRdb, only in-frame clones are kept and a portion is missing. The table lists a few hundred thousand clones, around 80% of them singletons. This entry comes from a study of cytomegalovirus exposure and HLA in healthy donors. CDR1 and CDR2 from the germline V gene are MGHRA and YSYEKL. The CDR3 runs 14 residues. This receptor was identified in a woman in her twenties or thirties in good health and CMV-seropositive. What was sequenced was PBMCs. The chain has TRBV4-1 and TRBJ1-1; 7 bases line up with TRBD1. CDR3 protein: CAGSPQGESTEAFF. CDR3 bases: TGCGCCGGCAGCCCGCAGGGGGAGAGCACTGAAGCTTTCTTT.